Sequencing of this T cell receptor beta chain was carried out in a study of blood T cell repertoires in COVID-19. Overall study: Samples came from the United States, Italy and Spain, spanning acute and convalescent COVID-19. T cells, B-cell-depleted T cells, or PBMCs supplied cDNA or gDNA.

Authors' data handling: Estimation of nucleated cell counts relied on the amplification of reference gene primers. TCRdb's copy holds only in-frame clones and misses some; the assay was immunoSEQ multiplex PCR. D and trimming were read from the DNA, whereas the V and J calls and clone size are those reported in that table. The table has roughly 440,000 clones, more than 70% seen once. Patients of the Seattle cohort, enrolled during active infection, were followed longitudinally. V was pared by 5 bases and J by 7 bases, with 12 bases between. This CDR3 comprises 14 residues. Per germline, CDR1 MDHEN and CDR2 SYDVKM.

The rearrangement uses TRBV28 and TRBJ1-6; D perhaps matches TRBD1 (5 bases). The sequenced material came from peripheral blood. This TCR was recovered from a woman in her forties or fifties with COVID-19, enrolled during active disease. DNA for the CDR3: TGTGCCAGCAGTCTAGAACGGGGGAATTCACCCCTCCACTTT. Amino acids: CASSLERGNSPLHF.